This entry lists 32 T cell receptor beta chains sequenced from one sample in a study of blood T cell repertoires in COVID-19. The table came from immunoSEQ multiplex PCR; TCRdb's copy has only in-frame clones and leaves some out. The profile shows 84,000 or so clones, 80% to 95% of them singletons. Material for sequencing was peripheral blood. The receptors were gathered from a woman aged 55-69 years with active COVID-19.

The CDR3 DNA reads TGTGCCAGCAGCCCGGGCCGGGACAGGGGTTACGAGCAGTACTTC. Protein: CASSPGRDRGYEQYF. The chain has TRBV7-2 and TRBJ2-7, with TRBD1 identical over 10 bases. V lost 5 bases and J lost 4; bases outside the gene matches: 8. The CDR3 contains 15 residues. Germline V gene lookup returns CDR1 SGHTA and CDR2 FQGNSA. Supplemented by reference TRBV7-2 and TRBJ2-7, the full variable domain reads GAGVSQSPSNKVTEKGKDVELRCDPISGHTALYWYRQSLGQGLEFLIYFQGNSAPDKSGLPSDRFSAERTGGSVSTLTIQRTQQEDSAVYLCASSPGRDRGYEQYFGPGTRLTVT.

The chain couples TRBV29-1 to TRBJ2-5; D ambiguous. V dropped 6 bases and J dropped 3 bases, with 8 bases sitting between them. CDR1 is SQVTM, CDR2 ANQGSEA, per germline. The CDR3 sequence is 11 residues long. The CDR3 coding sequence is TGCAGCGTGGCCACCAAAGAGACCCAGTACTTC. This translates into CSVATKETQYF.

V usage is TRBV14 and J usage is TRBJ1-6; 7 bases are shared with TRBD1. CDR1 is SGHDN, CDR2 FVKESK, per germline. This CDR3 is 17 amino acids long. Trimming at V came to 3 bases and at J to 7 bases, leaving 12 bases not matched to a gene. CDR3 nucleotide sequence: TGTGCCAGCAGCCAGGTGAAGGGGGCGTTTGTGAATTCACCCCTCCACTTT. Protein: CASSQVKGAFVNSPLHF.

This chain uses TRBV15 with TRBJ2-2; 8 nucleotides agree with TRBD2. The CDR3 is 17 residues long. Per the germline V gene, CDR1 is LNHNV and CDR2 is YYDKDF (reference sequence). After removal of 5 bases from V and 7 bases from J, the junction contained 15 bases not matched to a gene. CDR3 in amino acids: CATSGLTKATSVGELFF. The DNA for the CDR3 is TGTGCCACCAGCGGCCTAACAAAGGCGACTAGCGTCGGGGAGCTGTTTTTT. Using reference TRBV15 and TRBJ2-2 for the parts outside the CDR3, the full variable domain is DAMVIQNPRYQVTQFGKPVTLSCSQTLNHNVMYWYQQKSSQAPKLLFHYYDKDFNNEADTPDNFQSRRPNTSFCFLDIRSPGLGDTAMYLCATSGLTKATSVGELFFGEGSRLTVL.

The V gene is TRBV7-2, the J gene TRBJ2-2; 7 bases fit TRBD2. The germline gives CDR1 SGHTA, CDR2 FQGNSA. Germline trimming cut 1 base from V and 6 bases from J; bases unmatched to any gene: 5. CDR3 size: 15 residues. This CDR3 reads CASSLVGGDPGELFF. The CDR3 DNA follows: TGTGCCAGCAGCTTAGTTGGGGGGGACCCCGGGGAGCTGTTTTTT.

The chain has TRBV7-3 and TRBJ2-7; TRBD2 might be the D (6 bases). Trimming shortened V by 2 bases and J by 5 bases, and 13 bases separated the two germline ends. Looked up from germline, CDR1 is SGHTA and CDR2 is FQGTGA. The CDR3 has 14 residues. CDR3 sequence: CASSLGGAMDEQYF. CDR3 sequence (DNA): TGTGCCAGCAGCTTAGGAGGGGCCATGGACGAGCAGTACTTC. Full variable domain (outside the CDR3, taken from reference TRBV7-3 and TRBJ2-7): GAGVSQTPSNKVTEKGKYVELRCDPISGHTALYWYRQSLGQGPEFLIYFQGTGAADDSGLPNDRFFAVRPEGSVSTLKIQRTERGDSAVYLCASSLGGAMDEQYFGPGTRLTVT.

V gene TRBV29-1 combines with J gene TRBJ2-2, with a weak D call TRBD2 (5 bases). The CDR3 has 14 amino acids. The V and J ends lost 4 bases and 0 bases respectively, with 9 bases between them. Germline V gene lookup returns CDR1 SQVTM and CDR2 ANQGSEA. CDR3 loop: CSVGGGTNTGELFF. The CDR3 DNA is TGCAGCGTTGGAGGAGGTACGAACACCGGGGAGCTGTTTTTT.

The V and J genes are TRBV27 and TRBJ2-3, with 12 bases that match TRBD2. The V and J ends lost 3 bases and 1 base, in that order; junction bases with no gene match: 2. The germline V gene has CDR1 MNHEY and CDR2 SMNVEV (reference sequence). The CDR3 has 16 residues. The CDR3 region has the DNA TGTGCCAGCAGTTTGAGACTAGCGGGGGGCACAGATACGCAGTATTTT. Amino acid sequence: CASSLRLAGGTDTQYF.

This chain uses TRBV3-1 (or the pseudogene TRBV3-2) with TRBJ1-4; 7 bases line up with TRBD1. V lost 4 bases and J lost 6; bases outside the gene matches: 8. The CDR3 runs to 15 residues. CDR1 is LGHDT and CDR2 is YNNKEL in the germline V gene (reference sequence). The CDR3 DNA is TGTGCCAGCAGCCCCCGGACAGGACTCGATGAAAAACTGTTTTTT. Protein: CASSPRTGLDEKLFF.

The chain links TRBV24-1 to TRBJ2-3; 8 bases are a match to TRBD2. Per the germline V gene, CDR1 is KGHDR and CDR2 is SFDVKD. J was trimmed by 3 bases and V by 9 bases; bases with no gene match: 7. This CDR3 is 14 amino acids long. CDR3 coding DNA: TGTGCCACCCATAGCGGGATAGAGACAGATACGCAGTATTTT. Translation: CATHSGIETDTQYF.

This clone was counted a few times. The chain couples TRBV18 to TRBJ1-6; a weak D match, TRBD1 (5 bases). V lost 3 bases, J lost 8 bases, and 8 bases lay in between. The CDR3 spans 13 residues. Germline V gene data show CDR1 as KGHSH and CDR2 as LQKENI. CDR3 sequence reads: CASSPRGDSPLHF. In nucleotides, the CDR3 is TGTGCCAGCTCACCCCGGGGGGATTCACCCCTCCACTTT.

The J gene is TRBJ2-1, the V gene TRBV5-4; the match to TRBD1 covers 12 bases. The CDR3 totals 19 residues. The V gene's germline CDR1 is SGHNT and CDR2 YYREEE (reference sequence). Trimming removed 2 bases from V and 0 bases from J; junction bases left unmatched: 9. The CDR3 spells CASSFRDRGRLNSYNEQFF. The CDR3 nucleotides are TGTGCCAGCAGCTTCCGGGACAGGGGGCGTTTGAACTCCTACAATGAGCAGTTCTTC. The full variable domain, its missing parts supplied by reference TRBV5-4 and TRBJ2-1, is ETGVTQSPTHLIKTRGQQVTLRCSSQSGHNTVSWYQQALGQGPQFIFQYYREEENGRGNFPPRFSGLQFPNYSSELNVNALELDDSALYLCASSFRDRGRLNSYNEQFFGPGTRLTVL.

This sequence joins TRBV19 and TRBJ2-7; 10 bases agree with TRBD2. CDR1 is LNHDA and CDR2 is SQIVND in the germline V gene (reference sequence). V was clipped by 7 bases and J by 10 bases; unmatched bases: 13. The CDR3 consists of 14 residues. CDR3 sequence: CASNPLLAGEPQYF. The CDR3 bases are TGTGCCAGTAACCCCCTCCTAGCGGGGGAACCCCAGTACTTC.

The chain joins TRBV5-1 to TRBJ1-6, with 8 bases lining up with TRBD1. The CDR3 contains 15 residues. Germline lookup yields CDR1 SGHRS and CDR2 YFSETQ. V gave up 1 base and J gave up 10 bases; unmatched junction bases: 7. CDR3 amino acids: CASSLPTGEESPLHF. The CDR3 coding sequence is TGCGCCAGCAGCTTGCCGACAGGGGAAGAGTCACCCCTCCACTTT. The full variable domain, rest sourced from reference TRBV5-1 and TRBJ1-6, is KAGVTQTPRYLIKTRGQQVTLSCSPISGHRSVSWYQQTPGQGLQFLFEYFSETQRNKGNFPGRFSGRQFSNSRSEMNVSTLELGDSALYLCASSLPTGEESPLHFGNGTRLTVT.

The rearrangement links TRBV27 to TRBJ2-6; possibly TRBD1 for D (6 bases). This CDR3 region has 17 residues. Per the germline V gene, CDR1 is MNHEY and CDR2 is SMNVEV (reference sequence). Trimming left V 3 bases short and J 0 bases short, with 12 bases between. The CDR3 reads CASSFRQGNSGANVLTF. CDR3 in DNA: TGTGCCAGCAGTTTCAGGCAGGGGAACTCTGGGGCCAACGTCCTGACTTTC.

This chain uses TRBV5-4 with TRBJ1-3, with TRBD1 matching 9 bases. J was trimmed by 2 bases and V by 4 bases; bases with no gene match: 4. CDR3 length: 15 residues. Per the germline V gene, CDR1 is SGHNT and CDR2 is YYREEE (reference sequence). The CDR3, as DNA: TGTGCCAGCAGCCCGGGGACAGGGCCTGGAAACACCATATATTTT. Amino acid sequence: CASSPGTGPGNTIYF.

The rearrangement links TRBV6-2 or TRBV6-3 to TRBJ1-6; TRBD1 might be the D (6 bases). CDR3 size: 17 residues. The germline CDR1 and CDR2 sequences are MNHEY and SVGEGT. Trimming pared 4 bases from V and 5 bases from J, leaving 18 bases between. CDR3 residues: CASSSFDRYLNNSPLHF. The CDR3 nucleotides read TGTGCCAGCAGTTCCTTCGACAGGTACCTGAATAATTCACCCCTCCACTTT.

The rearrangement uses TRBV3-1 (or the pseudogene TRBV3-2) and TRBJ1-3; the D gene is possibly TRBD1 (5 bases). This CDR3 is 14 amino acids long. CDR1 is LGHDT and CDR2 is YNNKEL in the germline V gene (reference sequence). V gave up 5 bases and J gave up 1 base, with 9 bases separating them. The CDR3: CASSSGGSGNTIYF. The CDR3 DNA sequence: TGTGCCAGCAGCTCGGGGGGTTCTGGAAACACCATATATTTT.

The chain combines TRBV19 with TRBJ2-2, with TRBD2 matching 13 bases. The CDR3 length is 18 residues. V shed 9 bases and J 0 bases; nucleotides not matched to a gene: 10. The germline gives CDR1 LNHDA, CDR2 SQIVND (reference sequence). The CDR3, as DNA: TGTGCCAGCAAACCGACTAGCGGGAGGAGGGCGAACACCGGGGAGCTGTTTTTT. This encodes CASKPTSGRRANTGELFF.

The gene calls are TRBV7-2 and TRBJ1-1, with TRBD1 identical over 7 bases. CDR1 is SGHTA and CDR2 is FQGNSA in the germline V gene. The CDR3 is made up of 14 amino acids. Germline trimming cut 6 bases from V and 2 bases from J; bases unmatched to any gene: 6. CDR3 in amino acids: CASRHGTANTEAFF. Written as DNA, the CDR3 is TGTGCCAGCAGACACGGGACAGCTAACACTGAAGCTTTCTTT.

The chain couples TRBV30 to TRBJ1-2; TRBD1 is a possible D gene (6 bases). This CDR3 is built from 13 residues. V was cut by 5 bases and J by 4 bases, with 14 bases left in between. Germline-derived CDR1 and CDR2 are GTSNPN and SVGIG (reference sequence). This CDR3 is CAWYRGQLYGYTF. DNA for the CDR3: TGTGCCTGGTATAGGGGACAACTCTATGGCTACACCTTC.

The V and J genes are TRBV19 and TRBJ2-1; TRBD2 matches at 15 bases. There are 17 residues in the CDR3. The V segment lost 6 bases and the J segment 10 bases; nucleotides outside the gene matches: 13. Per germline, CDR1 LNHDA and CDR2 SQIVND (reference sequence). CDR3 residues: CASRTYGLAGGPFEQFF. CDR3 nucleotides: TGTGCCAGTAGGACCTACGGACTAGCGGGAGGGCCCTTCGAGCAGTTCTTC. The complete variable domain, with remaining parts taken from reference TRBV19 and TRBJ2-1, reads DGGITQSPKYLFRKEGQNVTLSCEQNLNHDAMYWYRQDPGQGLRLIYYSQIVNDFQKGDIAEGYSVSREKKESFPLTVTSAQKNPTAFYLCASRTYGLAGGPFEQFFGPGTRLTVL.

The gene calls are TRBV29-1 and TRBJ2-5; D is ambiguous. V was shortened by 4 bases and J by 5 bases, with 11 bases between the two germline ends. The germline CDR1 and CDR2 sequences are SQVTM and ANQGSEA. The CDR3 loop spans 12 amino acids. The CDR3 is CSVVPGSETQYF. Here the CDR3 DNA reads TGCAGCGTTGTACCCGGGTCTGAGACCCAGTACTTC.

The chain has TRBV6-1 and TRBJ2-1, with 8 positions matching TRBD2. Germline V gives CDR1 MNHNS, CDR2 SASEGT. The CDR3 length is 16 residues. V was pared by 4 bases and J by 1 base, with 6 bases of the junction left unmatched. The CDR3 reads CASSGEERESYNEQFF. DNA of the CDR3: TGTGCCAGCAGTGGGGAAGAGCGGGAGTCCTACAATGAGCAGTTCTTC.

The chain employs TRBV25-1 and TRBJ2-5; 9 bases are shared with TRBD2. Trimming removed 7 bases from V and 9 bases from J; junction bases left unmatched: 3. The CDR3 covers 11 residues. Germline V lookup: CDR1 MGHDK, CDR2 SYGVNS. The CDR3 sequence: CASMGGGAQYF. CDR3 DNA: TGTGCCAGCATGGGCGGGGGGGCCCAGTACTTC.

The chain employs TRBV11-3 and TRBJ2-7; TRBD2 matches 10 bases. Germline V gene data show CDR1 as SGHNT and CDR2 as YENEEA. The V and J ends lost 0 bases and 1 base, in that order; junction bases with no gene match: 6. This CDR3 is built from 17 residues. This chain's CDR3 is CASSLDWLAGASYEQYF. The CDR3 bases are TGTGCCAGCAGCTTAGATTGGCTAGCGGGAGCGTCCTACGAGCAGTACTTC.

The gene calls are TRBV4-1 and TRBJ2-1; D is undetermined. Trimming shortened V by 0 bases and J by 8 bases, and 5 bases separated the two germline ends. Germline assignment: CDR1 MGHRA and CDR2 YSYEKL. CDR3 length: 12 residues. CDR3 nucleotides: TGCGCCAGCAGCCAAGACAGTTATGAGCAGTTCTTC. Amino acids: CASSQDSYEQFF.

This clone was seen just once. The rearrangement uses TRBV7-9 and TRBJ1-4; 7 bases fit TRBD1. From germline, CDR1 is SEHNR and CDR2 FQNEAQ (reference sequence). V was clipped by 2 bases and J by 8 bases; unmatched bases: 11. This CDR3 is built from 16 residues. CDR3 nucleotide sequence: TGTGCCAGCAGCTTAAGGGGGCGGATTCGCGAAGAAAAACTGTTTTTT. It specifies CASSLRGRIREEKLFF. The variable domain in full, with the rest retrieved from reference TRBV7-9 and TRBJ1-4, is DTGVSQNPRHKITKRGQNVTFRCDPISEHNRLYWYRQTLGQGPEFLTYFQNEAQLEKSRLLSDRFSAERPKGSFSTLEIQRTEQGDSAMYLCASSLRGRIREEKLFFGSGTQLSVL.

The chain is built from TRBV7-2 and TRBJ2-7; 7 bases are shared with TRBD2. Per germline, CDR1 SGHTA and CDR2 FQGNSA. Trimming cost V 5 bases and J 0 bases; bases outside gene matches: 10. The CDR3 covers 16 residues. CDR3 sequence (DNA): TGTGCCAGCAGCCCTCGGGCGGCGGGGGACTCCTACGAGCAGTACTTC. This encodes CASSPRAAGDSYEQYF. Looking up the rest from reference TRBV7-2 and TRBJ2-7 gives the full variable domain: GAGVSQSPSNKVTEKGKDVELRCDPISGHTALYWYRQSLGQGLEFLIYFQGNSAPDKSGLPSDRFSAERTGGSVSTLTIQRTQQEDSAVYLCASSPRAAGDSYEQYFGPGTRLTVT.

This clone showed up just once. The chain links TRBV10-3 to TRBJ2-5, with 10 bases that match TRBD2. In germline, CDR1 is ENHRY, CDR2 SYGVKD. This CDR3 comprises 14 residues. With V trimmed by 6 bases and J by 2 bases, 3 bases remained unmatched. The CDR3 sequence is CAIRGSGGQETQYF. CDR3 DNA: TGTGCCATCAGGGGTAGCGGGGGGCAAGAGACCCAGTACTTC.

V usage is TRBV18 and J usage is TRBJ1-6; perhaps TRBD1 as D (6 bases). The length of the CDR3 is 15 residues. Germline V gene sequence: CDR1 KGHSH, CDR2 LQKENI. Trimming removed 3 bases from V and 0 bases from J, with 6 bases in between. The DNA of the CDR3 is TGTGCCAGCTCACCGGACAGCTCCTATAATTCACCCCTCCACTTT. This encodes CASSPDSSYNSPLHF.

The chain recombines TRBV24-1 with TRBJ1-5; D remains unclear. This CDR3 contains 14 residues. Germline-derived CDR1 and CDR2 are KGHDR and SFDVKD. Deletions cut 4 bases from V and 3 bases from J, with 9 bases between. CDR3 sequence: CATSEGRNNQPQHF. CDR3 nucleotide sequence: TGTGCCACCAGTGAGGGCAGAAACAATCAGCCCCAGCATTTT.